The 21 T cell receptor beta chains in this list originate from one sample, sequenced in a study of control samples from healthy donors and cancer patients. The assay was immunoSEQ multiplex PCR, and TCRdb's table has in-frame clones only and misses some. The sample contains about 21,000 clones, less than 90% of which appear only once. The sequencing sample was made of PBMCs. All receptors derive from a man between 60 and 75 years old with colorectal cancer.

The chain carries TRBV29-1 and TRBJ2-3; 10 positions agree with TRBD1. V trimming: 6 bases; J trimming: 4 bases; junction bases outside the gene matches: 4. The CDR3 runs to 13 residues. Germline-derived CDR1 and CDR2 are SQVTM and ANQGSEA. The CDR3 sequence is CSVRQGAADTQYF. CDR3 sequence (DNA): TGCAGCGTCCGACAGGGGGCGGCAGATACGCAGTATTTT.

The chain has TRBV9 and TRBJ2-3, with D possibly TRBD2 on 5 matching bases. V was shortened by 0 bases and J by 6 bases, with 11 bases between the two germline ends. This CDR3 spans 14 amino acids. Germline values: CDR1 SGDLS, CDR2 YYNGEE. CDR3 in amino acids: CASSVELARDTQYF. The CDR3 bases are TGTGCCAGCAGCGTAGAGCTAGCTAGGGATACGCAGTATTTT.

Written as DNA, the CDR3 is TGTGCCAGCGGATACAGTAGGAATCAGCCCCAGCATTTT. It translates to CASGYSRNQPQHF. The V call is TRBV12-3 or TRBV12-4, the J call TRBJ1-5, with D unclear. V was clipped by 8 bases and J by 4 bases, with 12 bases between them. The CDR3 covers 13 residues.

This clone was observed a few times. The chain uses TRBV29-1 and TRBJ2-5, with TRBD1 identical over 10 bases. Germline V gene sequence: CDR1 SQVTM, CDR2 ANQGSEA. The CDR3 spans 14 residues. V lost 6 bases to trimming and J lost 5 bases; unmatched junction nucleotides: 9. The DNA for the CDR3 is TGCAGCGTCTACCAGACAGGGGGCGCGGAGACCCAGTACTTC. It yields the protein CSVYQTGGAETQYF.

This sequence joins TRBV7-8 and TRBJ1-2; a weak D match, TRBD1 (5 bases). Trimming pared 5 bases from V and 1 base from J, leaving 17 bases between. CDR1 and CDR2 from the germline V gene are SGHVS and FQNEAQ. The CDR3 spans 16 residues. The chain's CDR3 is CASSPGGGAINYGYTF. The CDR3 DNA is TGTGCCAGCAGCCCCGGGGGGGGAGCTATTAACTATGGCTACACCTTC.

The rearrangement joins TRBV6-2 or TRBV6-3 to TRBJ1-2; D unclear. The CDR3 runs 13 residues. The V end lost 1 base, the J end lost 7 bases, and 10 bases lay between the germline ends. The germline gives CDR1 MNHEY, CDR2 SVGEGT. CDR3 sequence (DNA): TGTGCCAGCAGTTACTTGAGCGGATCTGGCTACACCTTC. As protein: CASSYLSGSGYTF.

The CDR3 DNA reads TGCGCCAGCAGCTTGGGCGGCGGGACTGGGGCCAACGTCCTGACTTTC. This sequence encodes CASSLGGGTGANVLTF. The J gene is TRBJ2-6, the V gene TRBV5-1, with a possible D match to TRBD2 (6 bases). Between the trimmed V and J ends, which lost 0 bases and 2 bases, there was a span of 9 bases. CDR1 is SGHRS, CDR2 YFSETQ, per germline. CDR3 length equals 16 residues.

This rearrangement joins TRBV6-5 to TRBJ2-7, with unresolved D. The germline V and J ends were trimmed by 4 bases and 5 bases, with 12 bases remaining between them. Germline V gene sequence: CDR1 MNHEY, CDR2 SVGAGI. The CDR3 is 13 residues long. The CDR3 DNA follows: TGTGCCAGCAGTTCCCCGGCCCCCCACGAGCAGTACTTC. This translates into CASSSPAPHEQYF.

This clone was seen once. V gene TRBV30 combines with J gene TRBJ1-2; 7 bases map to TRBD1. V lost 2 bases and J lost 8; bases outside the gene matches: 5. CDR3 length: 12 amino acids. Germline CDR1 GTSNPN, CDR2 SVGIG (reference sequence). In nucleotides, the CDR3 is TGTGCCTGGAGTTACAGGGGTGGCGGCTACACCTTC. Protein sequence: CAWSYRGGGYTF.

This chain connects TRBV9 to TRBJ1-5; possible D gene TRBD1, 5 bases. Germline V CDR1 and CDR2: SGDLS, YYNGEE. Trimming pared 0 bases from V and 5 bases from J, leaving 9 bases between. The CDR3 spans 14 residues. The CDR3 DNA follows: TGTGCCAGCAGCGTAGGGGGGTACGATCAGCCCCAGCATTTT. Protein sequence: CASSVGGYDQPQHF.

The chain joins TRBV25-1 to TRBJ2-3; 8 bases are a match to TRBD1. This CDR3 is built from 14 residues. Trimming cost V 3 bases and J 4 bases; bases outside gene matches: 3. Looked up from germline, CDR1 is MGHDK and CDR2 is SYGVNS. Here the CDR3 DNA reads TGTGCCAGCAGTGACAGGGGGCAAGCAGATACGCAGTATTTT. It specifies CASSDRGQADTQYF.

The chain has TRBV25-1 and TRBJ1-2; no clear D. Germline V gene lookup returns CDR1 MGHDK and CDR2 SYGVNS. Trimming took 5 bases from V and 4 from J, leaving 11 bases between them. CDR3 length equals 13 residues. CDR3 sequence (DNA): TGTGCCAGCAGTACACGAGCGGGCTATGGCTACACCTTC. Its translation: CASSTRAGYGYTF.

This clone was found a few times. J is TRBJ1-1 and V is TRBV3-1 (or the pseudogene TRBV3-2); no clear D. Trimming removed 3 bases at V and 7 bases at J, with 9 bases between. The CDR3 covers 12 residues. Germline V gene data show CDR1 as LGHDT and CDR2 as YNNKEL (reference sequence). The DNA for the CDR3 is TGTGCCAGCAGCCAGATGGGTCTTGAAGCTTTCTTT. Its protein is CASSQMGLEAFF.

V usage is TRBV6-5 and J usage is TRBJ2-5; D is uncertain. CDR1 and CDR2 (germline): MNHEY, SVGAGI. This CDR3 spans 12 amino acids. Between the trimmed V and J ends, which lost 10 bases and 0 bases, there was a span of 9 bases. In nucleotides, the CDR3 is TGTGCCATCGACACCCACCAAGAGACCCAGTACTTC. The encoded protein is CAIDTHQETQYF.

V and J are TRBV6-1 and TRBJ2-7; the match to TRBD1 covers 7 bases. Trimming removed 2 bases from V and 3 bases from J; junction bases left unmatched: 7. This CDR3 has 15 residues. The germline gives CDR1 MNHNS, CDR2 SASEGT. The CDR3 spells CASSERSQGVYEQYV. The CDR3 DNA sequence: TGTGCCAGCAGTGAACGCTCCCAGGGGGTCTACGAGCAGTACGTC.

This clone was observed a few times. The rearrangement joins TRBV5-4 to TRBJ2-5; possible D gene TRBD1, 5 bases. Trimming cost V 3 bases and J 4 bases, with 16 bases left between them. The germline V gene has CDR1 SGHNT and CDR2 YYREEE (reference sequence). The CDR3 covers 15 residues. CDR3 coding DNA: TGTGCCAGCAGCTCACCCCTAGGGGTTGGAGAGACCCAGTACTTC. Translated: CASSSPLGVGETQYF. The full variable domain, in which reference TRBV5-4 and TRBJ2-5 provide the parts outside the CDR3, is ETGVTQSPTHLIKTRGQQVTLRCSSQSGHNTVSWYQQALGQGPQFIFQYYREEENGRGNFPPRFSGLQFPNYSSELNVNALELDDSALYLCASSSPLGVGETQYFGPGTRLLVL.

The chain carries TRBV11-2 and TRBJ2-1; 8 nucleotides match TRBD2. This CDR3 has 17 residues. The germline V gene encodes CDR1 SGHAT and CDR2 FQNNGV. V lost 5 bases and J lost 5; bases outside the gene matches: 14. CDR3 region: CASSLLQRGGRHNEQFF. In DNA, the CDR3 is TGTGCCAGCAGCCTCCTCCAACGGGGGGGGCGACACAATGAGCAGTTCTTC.

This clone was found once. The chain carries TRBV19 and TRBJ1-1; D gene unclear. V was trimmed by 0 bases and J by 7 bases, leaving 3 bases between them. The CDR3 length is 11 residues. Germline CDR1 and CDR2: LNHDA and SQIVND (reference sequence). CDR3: CASSIDFEAFF. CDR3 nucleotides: TGTGCCAGTAGTATAGACTTTGAAGCTTTCTTT.

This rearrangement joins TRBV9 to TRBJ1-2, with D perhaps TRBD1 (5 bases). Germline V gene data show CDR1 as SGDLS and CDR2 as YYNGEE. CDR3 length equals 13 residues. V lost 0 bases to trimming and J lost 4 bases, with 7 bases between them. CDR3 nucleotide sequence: TGTGCCAGCAGCGTAGCAGGGATCTATGGCTACACCTTC. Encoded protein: CASSVAGIYGYTF.

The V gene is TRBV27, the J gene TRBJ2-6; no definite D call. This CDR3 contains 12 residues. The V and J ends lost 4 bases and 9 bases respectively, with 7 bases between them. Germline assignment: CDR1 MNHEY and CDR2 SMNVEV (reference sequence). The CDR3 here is CASSYWGNVLTF. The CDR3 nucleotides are TGTGCCAGCAGTTATTGGGGCAACGTCCTGACTTTC.

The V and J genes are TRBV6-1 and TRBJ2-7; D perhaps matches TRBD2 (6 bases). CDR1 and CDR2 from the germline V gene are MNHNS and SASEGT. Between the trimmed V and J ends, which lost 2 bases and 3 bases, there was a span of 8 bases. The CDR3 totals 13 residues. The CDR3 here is CASSERGSYEQYF. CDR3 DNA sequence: TGTGCCAGCAGTGAACGGGGGAGCTACGAGCAGTACTTC.